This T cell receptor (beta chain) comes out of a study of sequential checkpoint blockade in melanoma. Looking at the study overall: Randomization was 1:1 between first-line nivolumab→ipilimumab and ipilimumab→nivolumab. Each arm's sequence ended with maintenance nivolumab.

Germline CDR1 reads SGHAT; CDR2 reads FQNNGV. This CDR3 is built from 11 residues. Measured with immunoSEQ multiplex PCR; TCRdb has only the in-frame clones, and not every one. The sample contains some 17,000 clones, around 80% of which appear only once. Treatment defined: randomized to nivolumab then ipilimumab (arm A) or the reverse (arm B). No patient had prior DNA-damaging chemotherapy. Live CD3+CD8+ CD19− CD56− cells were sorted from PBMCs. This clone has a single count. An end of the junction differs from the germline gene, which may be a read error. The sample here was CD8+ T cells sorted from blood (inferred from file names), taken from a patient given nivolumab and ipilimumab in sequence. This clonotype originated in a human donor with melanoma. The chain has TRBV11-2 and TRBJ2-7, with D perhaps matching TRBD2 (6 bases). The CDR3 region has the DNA TGTGCCAGCAGCCTAGAATGGGGGGTCCACTTC. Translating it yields CASSLEWGVHF. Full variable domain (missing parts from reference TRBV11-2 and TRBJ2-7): EAGVAQSPRYKIIEKRQSVAFWCNPISGHATLYWYQQILGQGPKLLIQFQNNGVVDDSQLPKDRFSAERLKGVDSTLKIQPAKLEDSAVYLCASSLEWGVHFGPGTRLTVT.